The present T cell receptor (beta chain) was sequenced within a study of Ad26.COV2.S vaccination and SARS-CoV-2 variants. Treatment of the sample: about 20 received Ad26.COV2.S at low or high dose, single or two shots; about 5 received placebo; per-sample allocation not given. Vaccine and placebo recipients were sampled on day 63 after the first injection. The method was immunoSEQ multiplex PCR; TCRdb's version includes in-frame clones alone and lacks a portion of them. The table records about 680,000 clones, approximately 88% of them present only once. About this clone: As yet, its antigen is unknown.

Study-wide findings and caveats: Placebo recipients and vaccine recipients were similar in non-spike TCR breadth. Substantial post-vaccination breadth of spike-specific CD8+ and CD4+ T cell responses was reported. The analyses of TCR breadth and depth may have understated the size of total T cell responses.

The CDR3 sequence is 15 residues long. Trimming cost V 0 bases and J 3 bases, with 9 bases left between them. Germline CDR1 LGHNA, CDR2 YSLEER. The source material was peripheral blood, sampled in a trial of Ad26.COV2.S vaccine versus placebo. The chain carries TRBV4-3 and TRBJ1-5, with D perhaps TRBD1 (6 bases). The source is a person between 18 and 60 years old who received the Ad26.COV2.S COVID-19 vaccine or a placebo. CDR3 bases: TGCGCCAGCAGCCAAGATACAGGGAACAATCAGCCCCAGCATTTT. Translation: CASSQDTGNNQPQHF.